This paragraph reports one TCR beta chain. Its antigen is still unknown. This entry is derived from a study of shared clonotypes between healthy human individuals. Study in general: A couple of women and a few men aged 18 to 49 made up the donors. Findings and caveats of the study: Sorted-subset samples were not fully sequenced, rarefaction indicated. The sharing of about 5.3% of naive CD4 clonotypes was seen across a handful of donors.

Original handling: With immunoSEQ giving junction-only sequences and no quality scores, filtering differed. Clones were sequenced by immunoSEQ multiplex PCR, and TCRdb holds only the in-frame ones, with some missing. V, J and clone size derive from that table, while D and trimming were established from the DNA sequence. The data contain over a million clones, around 82% of them seen just once; the ten biggest clones take up around 0.61%. The CDR3 is 16 amino acids. The J segment lost 5 bases and the V segment lost 1 base, leaving 9 bases of the junction unmatched. Looked up from germline, CDR1 is MGHDK and CDR2 is SYGVNS.

This clonotype was sampled from a man younger than 30 in good health. Some clones in this sample may be carry-over from other donors' samples. Sequenced: memory CD4+ T cells from PBMCs. Indicated subset: CD45RA-negative fraction. This sequence joins TRBV25-1 and TRBJ2-5, with 8 bases lining up with TRBD2. In DNA, the CDR3 is TGTGCCAGCAGTGAATTTGCTAGCGGGTCTGTGGAGACCCAGTACTTC. This translates into CASSEFASGSVETQYF.